This entry lists 21 T cell receptor beta chains sequenced from one sample in a study of T-cell memory formation after mild COVID-19. TCRdb independently ran MiXCR on the 5' RACE reads; one entry per CDR3 protein. The table lists more than 250,000 distinct CDR3 sequences, 15% to 20% of them singletons. The sample comprised PBMCs or a T cell subset sorted from them (not recorded which). These receptor sequences come from a young man who had mild COVID-19 (a few samples of this study predate the infection). Cell type and time point are not known.

V is TRBV7-2 and J is TRBJ1-4; D is unclear. Germline loops: CDR1 SGHTA, CDR2 FQGNSA. The CDR3 totals 16 residues. V lost 3 bases and J lost 7, with 18 bases in between. The CDR3 reads CASSLAADDIREKLFF. The DNA for the CDR3 is TGTGCCAGCAGCTTGGCCGCGGACGATATTCGTGAAAAACTGTTTTTT.

This clonotype was detected only a few times. This rearrangement joins TRBV19 to TRBJ2-1, with a possible D match to TRBD2 (5 bases). Trimming removed 10 bases from V and 6 bases from J, with 22 bases in between. This CDR3 region has 15 residues. CDR1 and CDR2 from the germline V gene are LNHDA and SQIVND (reference sequence). CDR3 region: CATRSVGEDGNEQFF. Here the CDR3 DNA reads TGTGCCACCCGGTCCGTCGGGGAAGATGGCAATGAGCAGTTCTTC. Full variable domain (remainder filled in from reference TRBV19 and TRBJ2-1): DGGITQSPKYLFRKEGQNVTLSCEQNLNHDAMYWYRQDPGQGLRLIYYSQIVNDFQKGDIAEGYSVSREKKESFPLTVTSAQKNPTAFYLCATRSVGEDGNEQFFGPGTRLTVL.

V is TRBV7-9 and J is TRBJ2-1, with 7 bases matching TRBD2. This CDR3 comprises 17 residues. V trimming: 5 bases; J trimming: 4 bases; junction bases outside the gene matches: 14. Germline CDR1 is SEHNR and CDR2 is FQNEAQ (reference sequence). CDR3 DNA: TGTGCCAGCAGCACCCAAGTGGGGGGGAGGCGATACAATGAGCAGTTCTTC. Translation gives CASSTQVGGRRYNEQFF.

This clonotype showed up just a few times. V and J are TRBV4-3 and TRBJ1-1, with D unclear. This CDR3 comprises 17 residues. Per the germline V gene, CDR1 is LGHNA and CDR2 is YSLEER. V lost 4 bases to trimming and J lost 3 bases, with 21 bases between them. CDR3 residues: CASSLRADRELYTEAFF. The CDR3 nucleotides are TGCGCCAGCAGCCTCCGGGCGGATCGGGAGCTTTACACTGAAGCTTTCTTT.

The rearrangement joins TRBV4-1 to TRBJ2-5; 10 bases are shared with TRBD2. Germline values: CDR1 MGHRA, CDR2 YSYEKL. This CDR3 has 16 amino acids. V shed 4 bases and J 5 bases; nucleotides not matched to a gene: 10. The DNA for the CDR3 is TGCGCCAGCAGCCCCTTCGCTAGCGGGGGCTGGGAGACCCAGTACTTC. Amino acids: CASSPFASGGWETQYF.

The chain links TRBV6-2 or TRBV6-3 to TRBJ2-5, with D possibly being TRBD2 (5 bases). Germline V CDR1 and CDR2: MNHEY, SVGEGT. Trimming shortened V by 7 bases and J by 4 bases, and 10 bases separated the two germline ends. The CDR3 runs 12 residues. The CDR3 sequence: CASKGEAETQYF. The CDR3 DNA is TGTGCCAGCAAGGGAGAGGCAGAGACCCAGTACTTC.

This chain joins TRBV18 and TRBJ2-6; D could derive from TRBD1 or TRBD2 (6 bases each). This CDR3 is built from 16 residues. Per the germline V gene, CDR1 is KGHSH and CDR2 is LQKENI. V was shortened by 8 bases and J by 1 base, with 15 bases between the two germline ends. CDR3 nucleotides: TGTGCCAGCGATCATAGGAGGGGGTCTGGGGCCAACGTCCTGACTTTC. Translated, it gives CASDHRRGSGANVLTF.

In nucleotides, the CDR3 is TGTGCCAGCTGCATGAACACTGAAGCTTTCTTT. This translates into CASCMNTEAFF. This sequence joins TRBV6-2 or TRBV6-3 and TRBJ1-1; no reliable D call. CDR1 and CDR2 (germline): MNHEY, SVGEGT. There are 11 residues in the CDR3. Trimming took 8 bases from V and 0 from J, leaving 4 bases between them.

This chain joins TRBV15 and TRBJ2-3, with a tentative D call TRBD2 (5 bases). In germline, CDR1 is LNHNV, CDR2 YYDKDF (reference sequence). This CDR3 has 16 residues. V was trimmed by 3 bases and J by 1 base, leaving 14 bases between them. The CDR3, as DNA: TGTGCCACCAGCAGGGAACGGGATTATGGCACAGATACGCAGTATTTT. Its protein product is CATSRERDYGTDTQYF.

The chain recombines TRBV4-3 with TRBJ2-1; 8 bases are shared with TRBD2. Unmatched junction bases numbered 6, after V lost 1 base and J lost 7 bases. Germline V gene sequence: CDR1 LGHNA, CDR2 YSLEER. This CDR3 has 15 residues. The CDR3 sequence is CASSQVGGAPNEQFF. The CDR3 region has the DNA TGCGCCAGCAGCCAAGTCGGGGGGGCCCCGAATGAGCAGTTCTTC.

The chain recombines TRBV6-5 with TRBJ1-2; D unclear. Germline CDR1 MNHEY, CDR2 SVGAGI. The germline V and J ends were trimmed by 2 bases and 3 bases, with 4 bases remaining between them. This CDR3 has 12 amino acids. The chain's CDR3 is CASSYGHYGYTF. For the CDR3, the DNA is TGTGCCAGCAGTTACGGCCACTATGGCTACACCTTC.

This clonotype has just a few counts. The chain employs TRBV12-3 or TRBV12-4 and TRBJ1-1; perhaps TRBD1 as D (6 bases). Trimming cost V 5 bases and J 5 bases, with 12 bases left between them. This CDR3 contains 13 residues. The CDR3 DNA reads as TGTGCCAGCAGTGCCGCAGGGGTGACTGAAGCTTTCTTT. It specifies CASSAAGVTEAFF.

The chain is built from TRBV4-3 and TRBJ1-1, with no clear D. Germline lookup yields CDR1 LGHNA and CDR2 YSLEER. The ends were cut back, 4 bases at V and 4 bases at J, with 16 bases in the middle. CDR3 length: 15 amino acids. CDR3 sequence (DNA): TGCGCCAGCAGCCCTCATTTAGATAGAGGCACTGAAGCTTTCTTT. Translating it yields CASSPHLDRGTEAFF.

This clonotype was seen more than once but under ten times. The chain has TRBV4-1 and TRBJ2-1, with TRBD2 matching over 7 bases. Germline CDR1 reads MGHRA; CDR2 reads YSYEKL. The V and J ends lost 4 bases and 3 bases, in that order; junction bases with no gene match: 6. The CDR3 spans 15 residues. The CDR3 nucleotides are TGCGCCAGCAGCCGAGGGGAGGGGAGCTACAATGAGCAGTTCTTC. It encodes CASSRGEGSYNEQFF.

By proportion, this clonotype is medium-sized. The rearrangement joins TRBV7-2 to TRBJ2-7; 7 nucleotides match TRBD1. With V trimmed by 4 bases and J by 3 bases, 6 bases remained unmatched. The CDR3 length is 14 residues. Germline assignment: CDR1 SGHTA and CDR2 FQGNSA. CDR3: CASSSGTDYYEQYF. The CDR3 DNA reads as TGTGCCAGCAGCTCCGGGACAGATTACTACGAGCAGTACTTC.

This clonotype was recorded a few times. V is TRBV7-8 and J is TRBJ2-3, with 8 bases lining up with TRBD1. V was clipped by 5 bases and J by 3 bases; unmatched bases: 13. This CDR3 has 17 amino acids. Per the germline V gene, CDR1 is SGHVS and CDR2 is FQNEAQ. This CDR3 is CASSQNFRTGLTDTQYF. CDR3 DNA: TGTGCCAGCAGCCAAAACTTCAGGACAGGGCTTACAGATACGCAGTATTTT.

This clonotype was counted at least ten times. The chain combines TRBV4-3 with TRBJ1-1, with unresolved D. CDR1 is LGHNA and CDR2 is YSLEER in the germline V gene. The CDR3 is made up of 14 amino acids. Trimming took 3 bases from V and 4 from J, leaving 12 bases between them. The CDR3: CASSQAGRSTEAFF. CDR3 sequence (DNA): TGCGCCAGCAGCCAGGCCGGGAGGAGCACTGAAGCTTTCTTT.

The chain uses TRBV4-1 and TRBJ2-1; 7 bases line up with TRBD2. This CDR3 contains 14 residues. Germline-derived CDR1 and CDR2 are MGHRA and YSYEKL. The V and J ends lost 4 bases and 10 bases, in that order; junction bases with no gene match: 10. The CDR3 DNA is TGCGCCAGCAGCCTCTGGTCGAGCGGGGACGAGCAGTTCTTC. Residues: CASSLWSSGDEQFF.

The J gene is TRBJ1-5, the V gene TRBV2; D remains ambiguous. Looked up from germline, CDR1 is SNHLY and CDR2 is FYNNEI. The V end was cut by 8 bases, the J end by 0 bases, with 8 bases between. CDR3 length equals 13 residues. Written as DNA, the CDR3 is TGTGCCAGCTCGGGGAATAGCAATCAGCCCCAGCATTTT. Protein: CASSGNSNQPQHF. The whole variable domain, remainder taken from reference TRBV2 and TRBJ1-5, is EPEVTQTPSHQVTQMGQEVILRCVPISNHLYFYWYRQILGQKVEFLVSFYNNEISEKSEIFDDQFSVERPDGSNFTLKIRSTKLEDSAMYFCASSGNSNQPQHFGDGTRLSIL.

The chain employs TRBV7-9 and TRBJ2-3; possible D gene TRBD2, 6 bases. The CDR3 totals 14 residues. From germline, CDR1 is SEHNR and CDR2 FQNEAQ (reference sequence). Trimming stripped 5 bases from V and 2 bases from J, with 11 bases between. The CDR3 is CASSPRDFTDTQYF. CDR3 bases: TGTGCCAGCAGCCCGAGGGACTTCACAGATACGCAGTATTTT.

In its sample, this clonotype was seen a few times. The V gene is TRBV10-3, the J gene TRBJ2-6; D gene uncertain. Germline loops: CDR1 ENHRY, CDR2 SYGVKD. The CDR3 consists of 15 residues. V lost 4 bases, J lost 0 bases, and 7 bases lay in between. CDR3 amino acids: CAISGFNSGANVLTF. The CDR3 DNA is TGTGCCATCAGTGGGTTTAACTCTGGGGCCAACGTCCTGACTTTC.